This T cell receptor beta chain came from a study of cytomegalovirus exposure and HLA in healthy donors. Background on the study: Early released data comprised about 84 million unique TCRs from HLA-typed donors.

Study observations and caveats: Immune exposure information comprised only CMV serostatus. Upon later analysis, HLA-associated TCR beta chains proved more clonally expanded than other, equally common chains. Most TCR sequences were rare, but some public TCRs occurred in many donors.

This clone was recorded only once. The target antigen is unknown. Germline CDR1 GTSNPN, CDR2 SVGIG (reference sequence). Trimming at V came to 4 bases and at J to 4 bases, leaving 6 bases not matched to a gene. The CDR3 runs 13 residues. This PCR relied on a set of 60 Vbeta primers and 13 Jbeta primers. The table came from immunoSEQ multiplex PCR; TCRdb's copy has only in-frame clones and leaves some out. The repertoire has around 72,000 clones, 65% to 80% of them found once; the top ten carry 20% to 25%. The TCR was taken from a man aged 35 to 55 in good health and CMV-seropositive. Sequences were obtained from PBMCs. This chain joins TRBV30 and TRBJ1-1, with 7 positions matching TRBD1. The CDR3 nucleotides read TGTGCCTGGATTGGACAGGTTGGCACTGAAGCTTTCTTT. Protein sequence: CAWIGQVGTEAFF.